Below are 27 T cell receptor beta chains sequenced from a single sample in a study of T cells in Graves' hyperthyroidism and ophthalmopathy (dated by TCRdb to between 2019 and 2020). Receptor amplification or capture employed multiplex PCR. Instrument on record: Illumina HiSeq 2000. The TCR beta CDR3 regions were amplified from the RNA transcripts. A first-round RT-PCR of the TCR CDR3 used the HTBI primer set with the Qiagen OneStep RT-PCR kit. TCRdb handled the public reads itself, with Q25 trimming in fastp and clone calling in MiXCR, and kept productive beta chains. CDR3 protein duplicates are merged, each entry listing the most common genes and DNA. Recorded for this sample are 660,000 or so distinct CDR3 sequences; about 45% of them occurred a single time. Clones ranked in the top ten supply more than 7% of the sample. Sequencing was done on a sample of peripheral blood or thyroid tissue (not recorded which). These receptors all come from an adult man with Graves' disease, either hyperthyroidism or ophthalmopathy (not recorded which).

The V and J genes are TRBV15 and TRBJ2-5; D may match TRBD1 or TRBD2 (5 bases each). Germline V gene data show CDR1 as LNHNV and CDR2 as YYDKDF (reference sequence). V lost 3 bases and J lost 5, with 13 bases in between. This CDR3 spans 14 amino acids. CDR3 residues: CATSSDVGGETQYF. In nucleotides, the CDR3 is TGTGCCACCAGCAGTGATGTTGGGGGTGAGACCCAGTACTTC.

The V gene is TRBV6-5, the J gene TRBJ1-1, with TRBD1 matching 8 bases. The CDR3 runs 15 residues. The trim removed 8 bases at V and 3 bases at J, leaving 11 bases unmatched. The V gene's germline CDR1 is MNHEY and CDR2 SVGAGI. CDR3 in amino acids: CASSDRGGGDTEAFF. The CDR3 nucleotides are TGTGCCAGCTCAGACAGGGGAGGAGGGGACACTGAAGCTTTCTTT.

This clonotype was seen a few times. V usage is TRBV20-1 and J usage is TRBJ2-5; TRBD1 agrees at 7 bases. Germline loops: CDR1 DFQATT, CDR2 SNEGSKA (reference sequence). The ends lost 0 bases at V and 4 bases at J; junction bases unmatched: 8. This CDR3 is built from 15 residues. This chain's CDR3 is CSARDRVGGPETQYF. The CDR3 DNA is TGCAGTGCTAGAGATCGTGTAGGGGGCCCAGAGACCCAGTACTTC.

This clonotype was seen more than once but under ten times. Given a much more abundant clone one base away, this may be a read error. Given the absence of the conserved phenylalanine or tryptophan at the CDR3 end, a read error is likely. The chain recombines TRBV29-1 with TRBJ1-1; unclear D gene. The CDR3 has 11 residues. With 8 bases removed from V and 2 bases from J, the gap between germline ends came to 9 bases. Looked up from germline, CDR1 is SQVTM and CDR2 is ANQGSEA. The CDR3 nucleotides are TGCAGCCCGTCCCTAAACACTGAAGCTTTCTCT. Protein: CSPSLNTEAFS.

This clonotype came up many times. V is TRBV7-3 and J is TRBJ1-2; D possibly corresponds to TRBD1 (5 bases). The CDR3 extends over 16 amino acids. Germline V lookup: CDR1 SGHTA, CDR2 FQGTGA. V lost 5 bases to trimming and J lost 8 bases, with 24 bases between them. The CDR3 here is CASSPHGGFGGDGYTF. The CDR3 coding sequence is TGTGCCAGCAGCCCCCATGGTGGGTTTGGGGGAGACGGCTACACCTTC. The full variable domain, completed using reference TRBV7-3 and TRBJ1-2, is GAGVSQTPSNKVTEKGKYVELRCDPISGHTALYWYRQSLGQGPEFLIYFQGTGAADDSGLPNDRFFAVRPEGSVSTLKIQRTERGDSAVYLCASSPHGGFGGDGYTFGSGTRLTVV.

The CDR3 region is CSVEFGGPEAFF. CDR3 sequence (DNA): TGCAGCGTTGAATTTGGTGGACCTGAAGCTTTCTTT. The chain is built from TRBV29-1 and TRBJ1-1; D is ambiguous. The germline gives CDR1 SQVTM, CDR2 ANQGSEA. This CDR3 is built from 12 residues. V lost 2 bases and J lost 6, with 10 bases in between.

A remark on this clonotype: A much larger clone differs from this one at a single base, so this may be a read error. CDR3 amino acids: CASSLLLPSSYNSSLHF. CDR3 sequence (DNA): TGTGCCAGCAGCTTACTTTTGCCGAGCTCCTATAATTCATCCCTCCACTTT. The rearrangement uses TRBV7-8 and TRBJ1-6; D remains ambiguous. This CDR3 is 17 amino acids long. Germline V gives CDR1 SGHVS, CDR2 FQNEAQ.

Of note for this clonotype: This could be a read error, since a much larger clone is one nucleotide away. The chain combines TRBV7-2 with TRBJ1-4; 7 bases match TRBD1. Germline CDR1 SGHTA, CDR2 FQGNSA. V gave up 3 bases and J gave up 6 bases; unmatched junction bases: 4. The CDR3 is made up of 14 amino acids. CDR3 bases: TGTGCCAGCAGCTTCACCGGGACAGATGAAAAACTGTTTTTT. It codes for CASSFTGTDEKLFF.

Turning to this clonotype: A read error is possible here, since a much larger clone lies one base away. The chain has TRBV10-3 and TRBJ1-4, with D uncertain. Germline assignment: CDR1 ENHRY and CDR2 SYGVKD. The germline V and J ends were trimmed by 6 bases and 0 bases, with 8 bases remaining between them. The CDR3 runs 14 residues. The CDR3 spells CAIRGSATNEKLFF. CDR3 DNA: TGTGCCATCAGGGGTTCCGCAACTAATGAAAAACTGTTTTTT.

There are a few counts of this clonotype. The rearrangement links TRBV12-5 to TRBJ1-2; 12 bases are shared with TRBD1. Germline V gene lookup returns CDR1 LGHNT and CDR2 FRNRAP. CDR3 length equals 18 residues. CDR3 in amino acids: CASTGRGTGGLRHYGYTF. Written as DNA, the CDR3 is TGTGCCAGCACCGGTCGAGGGACAGGGGGCTTGAGGCATTATGGCTACACCTTC. Based on the CDR3 plus reference TRBV12-5 and TRBJ1-2, the full variable domain is DARVTQTPRHKVTEMGQEVTMRCQPILGHNTVFWYRQTMMQGLELLAYFRNRAPLDDSGMPKDRFSAEMPDATLATLKIQPSEPRDSAVYFCASTGRGTGGLRHYGYTFGSGTRLTVV.

This clonotype was observed at least ten times. This rearrangement joins TRBV7-9 to TRBJ1-4, with 7 bases that match TRBD1. Germline assignment: CDR1 SEHNR and CDR2 FQNEAQ (reference sequence). This CDR3 contains 15 residues. J lost 4 bases, V lost 5 bases, and 7 bases had no gene match. The chain's CDR3 is CASSLRGTVNEKLFF. The CDR3 DNA reads TGTGCCAGCAGCCTAAGGGGGACAGTTAATGAAAAACTGTTTTTT.

Written as DNA, the CDR3 is TGCGCCAGCAGCTTGGAACTAGCGGGGCCTTGGTACGAGCAGTACTTC. Its translation is CASSLELAGPWYEQYF. This rearrangement joins TRBV5-1 to TRBJ2-7, with 10 positions matching TRBD2. CDR1 and CDR2 (germline): SGHRS, YFSETQ. V trimming: 0 bases; J trimming: 4 bases; junction bases outside the gene matches: 7. The CDR3 has 16 residues.

Concerning this clonotype: This CDR3 fails to terminate in the conserved phenylalanine or tryptophan, so it likely reflects a read error. The DNA is left out, because the CDR3 cannot be placed on it with certainty; the CDR3 is given as TCRdb lists it. This sequence joins TRBV10-3 and TRBJ1-4; the D segment call TRBD1 is taken from the table without a DNA check. Germline CDR1 is ENHRY and CDR2 is SYGVKD. The CDR3 has 10 amino acids, counting both end residues. The CDR3 sequence: CAISEGDKHY.

The J gene is TRBJ1-2, the V gene TRBV25-1; no firm D call. CDR3 size: 14 residues. V was pared by 3 bases and J by 4 bases, with 12 bases between. The germline gives CDR1 MGHDK, CDR2 SYGVNS. Here the CDR3 DNA reads TGTGCCAGCAGTGAGGAGGAGGGAGTCTATGGCTACACCTTC. Translated, it gives CASSEEEGVYGYTF.

This clonotype was counted ten times or more. V and J are TRBV10-3 and TRBJ1-5, with TRBD1 as a possible D gene (6 bases). Germline CDR1 and CDR2: ENHRY and SYGVKD. This CDR3 has 15 amino acids. Trimming stripped 3 bases from V and 1 base from J, with 10 bases between. The DNA for the CDR3 is TGTGCCATCAGTGACACAGGGTTGAGCAATCAGCCCCAGCATTTT. Translating it yields CAISDTGLSNQPQHF.

This clonotype has more than one count but fewer than ten. The chain links TRBV2 to TRBJ2-5, with D possibly matching TRBD1 (6 bases). CDR1 SNHLY and CDR2 FYNNEI come from the germline V gene. V was pared by 6 bases and J by 7 bases, with 27 bases between. The CDR3 contains 17 residues. The CDR3, as DNA: TGTGCCAGCAGAGGGGAACAGGGATTCGCAGAAATAAGGACCCAGTACTTC. Its protein product is CASRGEQGFAEIRTQYF.

This clonotype was seen ten or more times. The chain recombines TRBV20-1 with TRBJ1-5; perhaps TRBD1 as D (5 bases). Germline CDR1 and CDR2: DFQATT and SNEGSKA (reference sequence). The V gene lost 0 bases and the J gene lost 2 bases, with 14 bases spanning the gap. CDR3 size: 16 residues. The CDR3 coding sequence is TGCAGTGCTAGAGATTTTGGCAGGGTAGGCAATCAGCCCCAGCATTTT. Its translation is CSARDFGRVGNQPQHF.

This clonotype was observed a few times. The chain is built from TRBV7-9 and TRBJ2-6, with 9 bases aligning to TRBD1. The CDR3 consists of 18 residues. Germline CDR1 SEHNR, CDR2 FQNEAQ (reference sequence). Trimming took 6 bases from V and 1 from J; bases not matched to a gene: 10. CDR3 sequence: CASSSPGQGVSGANVLTF. In nucleotides, the CDR3 is TGTGCCAGCAGTTCACCGGGACAGGGAGTTTCTGGGGCCAACGTCCTGACTTTC.

The chain is built from TRBV7-6 and TRBJ1-1, with TRBD1 matching 7 bases. Trimming at V came to 1 base and at J to 10 bases, leaving 9 bases not matched to a gene. This CDR3 contains 14 residues. CDR1 and CDR2 from the germline V gene are SGHVS and FNYEAQ. CDR3 residues: CASSLVGTAYGAFF. The CDR3 DNA reads as TGTGCCAGCAGCTTAGTTGGGACAGCTTACGGAGCTTTCTTT. The full variable domain, completed using reference TRBV7-6 and TRBJ1-1, is GAGVSQSPRYKVTKRGQDVALRCDPISGHVSLYWYRQALGQGPEFLTYFNYEAQQDKSGLPNDRFSAERPEGSISTLTIQRTEQRDSAMYRCASSLVGTAYGAFFGQGTRLTVV.

This clonotype has a count of ten or more. The chain recombines TRBV12-3 or TRBV12-4 with TRBJ2-5; D gene uncertain. Trimming shortened V by 3 bases and J by 7 bases, and 6 bases separated the two germline ends. This CDR3 contains 11 residues. CDR3 bases: TGTGCCAGCAGTTTTAGTGCGACCCAGTACTTC. It is translated as CASSFSATQYF.

This clonotype was counted a few times. The chain couples TRBV19 to TRBJ1-5; D uncertain. Trimming took 5 bases from V and 2 from J, leaving 13 bases between them. Germline V lookup: CDR1 LNHDA, CDR2 SQIVND (reference sequence). This CDR3 has 15 amino acids. The CDR3 protein is CASSPREVRNQPQHF. DNA of the CDR3: TGTGCCAGTAGTCCAAGGGAAGTCCGCAATCAGCCCCAGCATTTT.

Details on this clonotype: Just one base apart from a much larger clone, this may be a read error. The V call is TRBV7-9, the J call TRBJ2-7, with D tentatively TRBD1 or TRBD2 (5 bases each). The DNA end is a closer match to TRBJ2-5, so the J assignment may be wrong. The germline CDR1 and CDR2 sequences are SEHNR and FQNEAQ (reference sequence). The CDR3 is 13 residues long. The CDR3 loop reads CASSLGRDETQYF. CDR3 nucleotide sequence: TGTGCCAGCAGCTTGGGACGGGATGAGACCCAGTACTTC.

This chain links TRBV29-1 with TRBJ1-4; 8 nucleotides match TRBD1. Trimming cost V 8 bases and J 7 bases; bases outside gene matches: 9. The CDR3 is made up of 13 amino acids. Germline loops: CDR1 SQVTM, CDR2 ANQGSEA. CDR3 in amino acids: CSHNRGYGEKLFF. DNA for the CDR3: TGCAGCCATAACAGGGGGTATGGTGAAAAACTGTTTTTT.

Notes on this clonotype: One end of the junction is discordant with germline, which a read error may explain. This chain uses TRBV11-2 with TRBJ2-1; perhaps D is TRBD1 or TRBD2 (5 bases each). Germline V CDR1 and CDR2: SGHAT, FQNNGV. The CDR3 length is 15 residues. The CDR3 loop reads CASCPLGTGNNEQLF. The CDR3 DNA reads TGTGCCAGCTGCCCCTTGGGGACGGGGAACAATGAGCAGCTCTTC.

Here the CDR3 DNA reads TGTGCCAGCAGTGAAGGGGCAGCAACTCAGCCCCAGCATTTT. Translation gives CASSEGAATQPQHF. V gene TRBV6-1 combines with J gene TRBJ1-5; no definite D call. The CDR3 has 14 residues. Germline CDR1 MNHNS, CDR2 SASEGT. With 1 base removed from V and 6 bases from J, the gap between germline ends came to 10 bases.

This clonotype came up a few times. This sequence joins TRBV7-8 and TRBJ1-2; maybe TRBD1 (6 bases). Looked up from germline, CDR1 is SGHVS and CDR2 is FQNEAQ. The CDR3 has 15 residues. Trimming took 5 bases from V and 3 from J, leaving 16 bases between them. The CDR3 DNA sequence: TGTGCCAGCAGCCCGCAGCTGAAGGGGGACTATGGCTACACCTTC. Translated: CASSPQLKGDYGYTF.

This clonotype came up many times. The chain has TRBV29-1 and TRBJ2-2, with D unresolved. V lost 5 bases to trimming and J lost 2 bases, with 12 bases between them. From germline, CDR1 is SQVTM and CDR2 ANQGSEA. The CDR3 is 14 amino acids. Written as DNA, the CDR3 is TGCAGCGTTCGGGTCACGCCAAACACCGGGGAGCTGTTTTTT. It specifies CSVRVTPNTGELFF.